A single sample gave rise to the 19 T cell receptor beta chains below, sequenced in a study of cytomegalovirus exposure and HLA in healthy donors (TCRdb year 2017). The library was obtained by the immunoSEQ multiplex PCR assay. For the multiplex PCR, a mixture combining 60 forward primers for TCR Vbeta segments and 13 reverse primers for TCR Jbeta segments was used. TCRdb holds this immuneACCESS table with in-frame rearrangements only. Some clones are missing; in checked studies, unresolved V genes explain under half, and the rest has no known cause. The table for this sample lists 100,000 or so clones; 12% of them were counted only once. The ten largest clones capture 15% to 20% of the sample. Sequences were obtained from PBMCs. The origin of the receptors is a man aged 35-49 years in good health and CMV-seropositive.

The V and J genes are TRBV12-5 and TRBJ2-7; maybe TRBD1 (5 bases). The CDR3 has 12 residues. V lost 2 bases to trimming and J lost 5 bases, with 7 bases between them. Germline assignment: CDR1 LGHNT and CDR2 FRNRAP. CDR3 residues: CASGLWGNEQYF. Here the CDR3 DNA reads TGTGCTAGTGGTTTGTGGGGCAACGAGCAGTACTTC.

This clone was counted a few times. The V and J genes are TRBV10-3 and TRBJ2-7, with TRBD1 matching 8 bases. Per the germline V gene, CDR1 is ENHRY and CDR2 is SYGVKD. The CDR3 loop spans 14 amino acids. V gave up 3 bases and J gave up 3 bases; unmatched junction bases: 4. In DNA, the CDR3 is TGTGCCATCAGTGAATGGACAGGGAGCTACGAGCAGTACTTC. As protein: CAISEWTGSYEQYF.

V is TRBV25-1 and J is TRBJ1-4; D ambiguous. The length of the CDR3 is 14 residues. V gave up 4 bases and J gave up 4 bases, with 10 bases separating them. Germline V gene sequence: CDR1 MGHDK, CDR2 SYGVNS. The DNA for the CDR3 is TGTGCCAGCAGTGCGAAGACTTATAATGAAAAACTGTTTTTT. Residues: CASSAKTYNEKLFF.

The rearrangement links TRBV7-9 to TRBJ1-4; D remains ambiguous. CDR1 SEHNR and CDR2 FQNEAQ come from the germline V gene (reference sequence). CDR3 length: 13 residues. V was clipped by 1 base and J by 7 bases, with 7 bases between them. CDR3 sequence reads: CASSLGRGEKLFF. The CDR3 nucleotides are TGTGCCAGCAGCTTAGGGCGAGGTGAAAAACTGTTTTTT. Filled out from reference TRBV7-9 and TRBJ1-4, the complete variable domain reads DTGVSQNPRHKITKRGQNVTFRCDPISEHNRLYWYRQTLGQGPEFLTYFQNEAQLEKSRLLSDRFSAERPKGSFSTLEIQRTEQGDSAMYLCASSLGRGEKLFFGSGTQLSVL.

V is TRBV7-2 and J is TRBJ2-3, with 7 bases fitting TRBD1. CDR1 and CDR2 (germline): SGHTA, FQGNSA. The CDR3 is made up of 16 amino acids. With V trimmed by 1 base and J by 0 bases, 4 bases remained unmatched. CDR3 residues: CASSLGQTGSTDTQYF. The DNA of the CDR3 is TGTGCCAGCAGCTTAGGGCAGACAGGGAGCACAGATACGCAGTATTTT.

As to this clone: Compared with germline, one end of the junction differs, possibly owing to a read error. The chain couples TRBV27 to TRBJ2-7; 9 positions agree with TRBD1. The CDR3 loop spans 15 amino acids. Germline CDR1 is MNHEY and CDR2 is SMNVEV (reference sequence). CDR3 sequence (DNA): TGTGCCAGCAGGTCGGCGGGACAGGGCTCCAACGAGCAGTACTTC. Its translation: CASRSAGQGSNEQYF.

This clone was found a few times. The V gene is TRBV9, the J gene TRBJ2-1, with 10 positions matching TRBD2. The CDR3 runs 15 residues. The V segment lost 2 bases and the J segment 9 bases; nucleotides outside the gene matches: 8. Germline V lookup: CDR1 SGDLS, CDR2 YYNGEE. CDR3 coding DNA: TGTGCCAGCAGCGTGGGCAGCGGGAGGGTAGGTGAGCAGTTCTTC. This codes for CASSVGSGRVGEQFF.

J is TRBJ2-1 and V is TRBV10-1; 9 positions match TRBD2. V shed 2 bases and J 8 bases; nucleotides not matched to a gene: 10. The CDR3 extends over 16 amino acids. Germline CDR1 reads WNHNN; CDR2 reads SYGVQD (reference sequence). The CDR3 coding sequence is TGCGCCAGCAGTGAGGGGGTAGCGGGAGCCTCTTATGAGCAGTTCTTC. Translating gives CASSEGVAGASYEQFF.

This clone was observed a handful of times. The CDR3 here is CASSLRGDGQGSNYGYTF. The CDR3 bases are TGTGCCAGCAGCTTAAGAGGTGATGGACAGGGGTCTAACTATGGCTACACCTTC. J is TRBJ1-2 and V is TRBV7-3; 9 bases match TRBD1. Germline CDR1 and CDR2: SGHTA and FQGTGA. V gave up 1 base and J gave up 0 bases; unmatched junction bases: 9. CDR3 length: 18 residues.

This clone was found a few times. The chain employs TRBV19 and TRBJ1-1; 7 bases map to TRBD1. Looked up from germline, CDR1 is LNHDA and CDR2 is SQIVND (reference sequence). The length of the CDR3 is 13 residues. V was clipped by 8 bases and J by 1 base; unmatched bases: 4. This CDR3 is CASSGTANTEAFF. CDR3 sequence (DNA): TGTGCCAGTTCCGGGACAGCGAACACTGAAGCTTTCTTT.

The rearrangement uses TRBV10-3 and TRBJ2-1, with D possibly TRBD2 on 6 matching bases. Germline V lookup: CDR1 ENHRY, CDR2 SYGVKD. Trimming shortened V by 10 bases and J by 2 bases, and 12 bases separated the two germline ends. This CDR3 is built from 13 residues. The CDR3 bases are TGTGCCACCCGGGGCGGGGCCTACAATGAGCAGTTCTTC. Residues: CATRGGAYNEQFF.

This clone was seen only a few times. The chain recombines TRBV6-5 with TRBJ1-1; TRBD1 aligns across 8 bases. The J segment lost 12 bases and the V segment lost 5 bases, leaving 8 bases of the junction unmatched. The germline CDR1 and CDR2 sequences are MNHEY and SVGAGI. CDR3 size: 12 residues. CDR3 DNA: TGTGCCAGCAGTCAGCGACAGGGGAGGTCTTTCTTT. Protein product: CASSQRQGRSFF.

This clone was counted between two and nine times. The gene calls are TRBV30 and TRBJ2-5; no clear D. TRBJ2-7 explains the end of the DNA better; the J call may be wrong. This CDR3 has 15 residues. The germline gives CDR1 GTSNPN, CDR2 SVGIG (reference sequence). CDR3 amino acids: CAWSGLGMARGEQYF. The CDR3 coding sequence is TGTGCCTGGAGTGGTCTAGGAATGGCGCGTGGCGAGCAGTACTTC.

This clone came up a few times. V and J are TRBV7-2 and TRBJ1-2; 8 bases are a match to TRBD1. The CDR3 covers 13 residues. CDR1 SGHTA and CDR2 FQGNSA come from the germline V gene. V lost 4 bases and J lost 6; bases outside the gene matches: 4. The CDR3: CASSSGQGNGYTF. Here the CDR3 DNA reads TGTGCCAGCAGCTCAGGACAGGGAAATGGCTACACCTTC. Drawing the rest from reference TRBV7-2 and TRBJ1-2, the complete variable domain is GAGVSQSPSNKVTEKGKDVELRCDPISGHTALYWYRQSLGQGLEFLIYFQGNSAPDKSGLPSDRFSAERTGGSVSTLTIQRTQQEDSAVYLCASSSGQGNGYTFGSGTRLTVV.

This chain joins TRBV7-2 and TRBJ2-7; TRBD2 is a possible D gene (6 bases). CDR1 is SGHTA, CDR2 FQGNSA, per germline. Trimming removed 1 base at V and 3 bases at J, with 13 bases between. This CDR3 comprises 15 residues. CDR3 sequence reads: CASSLVWDGSYEQYF. The CDR3, as DNA: TGTGCCAGCAGCTTAGTTTGGGACGGGAGCTACGAGCAGTACTTC.

The chain joins TRBV28 to TRBJ1-2; the D is unclear. The CDR3 is made up of 13 amino acids. Trimming took 5 bases from V and 5 from J, leaving 12 bases between them. CDR1 is MDHEN, CDR2 SYDVKM, per germline. This chain's CDR3 is CASSPTPRYGYTF. CDR3 sequence (DNA): TGTGCCAGCAGTCCCACCCCGAGGTATGGCTACACCTTC.

This clone was counted a few times. This chain links TRBV28 with TRBJ2-2, with unresolved D. Germline CDR1 reads MDHEN; CDR2 reads SYDVKM. The V and J ends lost 2 bases and 7 bases respectively, with 8 bases between them. The CDR3 length is 13 residues. CDR3 in amino acids: CASSLVQNGELFF. For the CDR3, the DNA is TGTGCCAGCAGTTTAGTACAAAACGGGGAGCTGTTTTTT.

This clone came up a few times. The chain combines TRBV25-1 with TRBJ1-5, with a tentative D call TRBD1 (5 bases). The CDR3 is 14 amino acids. The V gene's germline CDR1 is MGHDK and CDR2 SYGVNS. V was cut by 3 bases and J by 2 bases, with 8 bases left in between. This CDR3 reads CASSDGGGNQPQHF. The CDR3 coding sequence is TGTGCCAGCAGTGACGGGGGAGGCAATCAGCCCCAGCATTTT.

This clone was seen more than once but under ten times. The chain links TRBV27 to TRBJ1-2; 7 bases map to TRBD1. The ends lost 6 bases at V and 7 bases at J; junction bases unmatched: 5. Germline V lookup: CDR1 MNHEY, CDR2 SMNVEV (reference sequence). The CDR3 contains 12 residues. The CDR3 region has the DNA TGTGCCAGCAGGACGACAGGGACTGGCTACACCTTC. Its translation is CASRTTGTGYTF.